This T cell receptor (beta chain) was observed in a study of blood T cell repertoires in COVID-19 (TCRdb year 2020). Context from the whole study: The collaborator samples originated in the United States, Italy and Spain and spanned the acute and convalescent phases of COVID-19. The prospective study material was composed of cDNA or gDNA derived from T cells, B-cell-depleted T cells, or PBMCs. Samples were obtained from the ongoing ImmuneRACE study (first 160 participants) and from approximately 1,200 subjects provided by 6 global collaborators. The repertoires were released in a freely available public database intended as a resource for research on the immune response to SARS-CoV-2. Where available, HLA class I and class II types were obtained from metadata supplied by the sample provider rather than from assay-based typing. Sample metadata almost always included a de-identified subject ID, COVID-19 status, age in years and sex. Subjects who had been exposed to COVID-19, were actively infected with it, or had recovered from it provided the deeply sampled blood TCRbeta repertoires that made up the dataset. What the work shows at the level of the full study, not this receptor alone: The quantity of clinical and demographic metadata differed by source and by participant and was supplied without curation.

From the germline V gene, CDR1 is KGHSH and CDR2 is LQKENI. The CDR3 spans 14 residues, from the cysteine through the phenylalanine. The DNA shown is the 42-base CDR3, in frame from base 1. At the junction V is shortened by 4 bases and J by 5 bases; bases outside the gene matches: 6. In Seattle, one collaborating source enrolled patients while the infection was active and tracked those patients longitudinally over the course of disease. Each collaborating institution followed its own protocols to collect whole blood in K2EDTA tubes. For TCRbeta analysis, collaborators shipped samples in one of three forms: frozen whole blood, isolated PBMCs, or DNA extracted from either of those sample types. The immunoSEQ Assay, a bias-controlled multiplex PCR, was used to amplify TCRbeta CDR3 regions from genomic DNA. Per the source publication's procedure: The number of nucleated cells in each sample was estimated by amplification of reference gene primers within the assay. To quantify the absolute abundance of each unique TCRbeta CDR3 rearrangement, sequence reads were collapsed and filtered. For each sample, productive Simpson clonality was calculated by taking the square root of Simpson's diversity index across productive rearrangements. TCRdb retrieved this table from immuneACCESS and kept in-frame rearrangements only. Not all clones are present; in checked studies, unresolved V genes account for under half, and no reason is known for the remainder. V, J and clone size are taken as reported in that table, and D and trimming were inferred from the DNA itself. Within this sample are about 130,000 clones, with around 89% of them counted one time only. Of the sample, around 4.2% falls within the top ten clones.

About this clone: Its cognate antigen has yet to be identified. No clone much larger than this one lies a single base away; base qualities are absent.

The sequencing sample was made of peripheral blood. This sequence uses TRBV18 and TRBJ2-7; 9 junctional bases match TRBD1. This sequence was found in a man aged 55 to 70 with COVID-19, enrolled during active disease. The nucleotide sequence is given as TGTGCCAGCTCACGAGGACAGGGGCCCAACGAGCAGTACTTC. This gives the protein CASSRGQGPNEQYF.